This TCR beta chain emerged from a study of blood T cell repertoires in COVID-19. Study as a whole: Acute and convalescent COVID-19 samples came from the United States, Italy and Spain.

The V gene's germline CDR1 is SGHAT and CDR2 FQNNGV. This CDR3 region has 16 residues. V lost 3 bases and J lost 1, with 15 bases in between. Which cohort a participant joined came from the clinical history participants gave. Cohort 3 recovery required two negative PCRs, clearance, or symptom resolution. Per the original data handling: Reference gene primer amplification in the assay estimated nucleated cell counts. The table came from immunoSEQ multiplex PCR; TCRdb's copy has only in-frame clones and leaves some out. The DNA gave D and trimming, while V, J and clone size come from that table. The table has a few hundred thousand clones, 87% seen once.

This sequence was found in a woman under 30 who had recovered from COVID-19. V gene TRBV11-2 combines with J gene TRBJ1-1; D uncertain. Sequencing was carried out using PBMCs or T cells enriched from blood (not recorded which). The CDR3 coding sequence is TGTGCCAGCAGCTTTCCGACACCCCTTGGGAACACTGAAGCTTTCTTT. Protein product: CASSFPTPLGNTEAFF.